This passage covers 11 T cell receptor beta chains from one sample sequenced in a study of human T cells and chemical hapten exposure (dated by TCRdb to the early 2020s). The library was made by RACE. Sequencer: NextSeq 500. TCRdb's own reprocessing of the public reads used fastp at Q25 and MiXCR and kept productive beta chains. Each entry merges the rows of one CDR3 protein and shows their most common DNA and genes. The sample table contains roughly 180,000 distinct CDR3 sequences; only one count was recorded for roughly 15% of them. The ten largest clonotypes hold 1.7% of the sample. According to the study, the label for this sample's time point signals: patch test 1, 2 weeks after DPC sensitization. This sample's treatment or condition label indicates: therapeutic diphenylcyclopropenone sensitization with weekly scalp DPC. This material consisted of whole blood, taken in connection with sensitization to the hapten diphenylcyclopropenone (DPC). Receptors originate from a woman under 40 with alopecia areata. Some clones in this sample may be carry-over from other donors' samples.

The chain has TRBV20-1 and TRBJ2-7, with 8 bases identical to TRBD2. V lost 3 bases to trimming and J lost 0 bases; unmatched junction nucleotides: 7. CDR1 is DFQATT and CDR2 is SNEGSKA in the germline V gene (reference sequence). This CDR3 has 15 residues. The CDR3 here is CSASREGRSSYEQYF. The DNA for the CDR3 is TGCAGTGCTAGCCGGGAGGGCCGAAGCTCCTACGAGCAGTACTTC.

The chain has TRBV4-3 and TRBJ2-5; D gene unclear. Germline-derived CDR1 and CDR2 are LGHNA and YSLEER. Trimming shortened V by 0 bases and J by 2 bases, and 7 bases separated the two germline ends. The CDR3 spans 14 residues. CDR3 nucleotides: TGCGCCAGCAGCCAAGAGGTGAAGCAAGAGACCCAGTACTTC. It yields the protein CASSQEVKQETQYF.

CDR3 bases: TGTGCCAGCAGCCAAGGGCCCGTGAACACCGGGGAGCTGTTTTTT. It specifies CASSQGPVNTGELFF. The J gene is TRBJ2-2, the V gene TRBV3-1; D unresolved. Per the germline V gene, CDR1 is LGHDT and CDR2 is YNNKEL (reference sequence). Trimming stripped 1 base from V and 1 base from J, with 7 bases between. CDR3 length: 15 residues.

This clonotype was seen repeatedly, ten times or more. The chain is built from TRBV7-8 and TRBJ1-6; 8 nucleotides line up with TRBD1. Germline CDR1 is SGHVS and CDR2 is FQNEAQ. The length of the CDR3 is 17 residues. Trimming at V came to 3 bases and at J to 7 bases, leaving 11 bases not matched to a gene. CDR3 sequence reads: CASSLTSTGGINSPLHF. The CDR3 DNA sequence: TGTGCCAGCAGCTTGACCAGTACAGGGGGAATCAATTCACCCCTCCACTTT.

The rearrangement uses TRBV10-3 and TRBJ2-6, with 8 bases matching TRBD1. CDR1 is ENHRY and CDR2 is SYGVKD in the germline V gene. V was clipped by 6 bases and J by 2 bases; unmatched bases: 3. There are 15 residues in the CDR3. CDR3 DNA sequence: TGTGCCATCAGACTGACAGGGGCTGGGGCCAACGTCCTGACTTTC. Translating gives CAIRLTGAGANVLTF.

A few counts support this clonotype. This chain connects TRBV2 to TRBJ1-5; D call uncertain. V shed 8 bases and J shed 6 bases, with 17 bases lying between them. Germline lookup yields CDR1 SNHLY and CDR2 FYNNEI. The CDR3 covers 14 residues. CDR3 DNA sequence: TGTGCCAGCCGCGGCCTACTCGGTAGTCAGCCCCAGCATTTT. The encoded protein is CASRGLLGSQPQHF. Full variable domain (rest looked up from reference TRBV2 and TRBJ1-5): EPEVTQTPSHQVTQMGQEVILRCVPISNHLYFYWYRQILGQKVEFLVSFYNNEISEKSEIFDDQFSVERPDGSNFTLKIRSTKLEDSAMYFCASRGLLGSQPQHFGDGTRLSIL.

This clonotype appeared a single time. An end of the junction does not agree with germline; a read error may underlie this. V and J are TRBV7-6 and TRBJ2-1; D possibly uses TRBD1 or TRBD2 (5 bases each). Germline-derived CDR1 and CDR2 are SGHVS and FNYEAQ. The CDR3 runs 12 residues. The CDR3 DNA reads TGTGTCAGCAGCTTAGTGGGGGATGAGCAGTTCTTC. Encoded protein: CVSSLVGDEQFF.

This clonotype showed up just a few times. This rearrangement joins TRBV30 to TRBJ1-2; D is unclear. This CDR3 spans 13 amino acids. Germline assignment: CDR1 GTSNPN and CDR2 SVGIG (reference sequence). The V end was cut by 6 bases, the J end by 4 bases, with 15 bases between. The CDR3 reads CACPFGVGYGYTF. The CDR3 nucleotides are TGTGCCTGCCCTTTCGGGGTCGGCTATGGCTACACCTTC.

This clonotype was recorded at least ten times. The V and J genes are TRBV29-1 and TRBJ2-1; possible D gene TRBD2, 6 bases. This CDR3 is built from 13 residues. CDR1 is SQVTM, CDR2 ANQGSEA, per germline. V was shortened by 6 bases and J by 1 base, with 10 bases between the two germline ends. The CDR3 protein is CSVTRDSYNEQFF. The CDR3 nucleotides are TGCAGCGTGACTAGGGATTCCTACAATGAGCAGTTCTTC.

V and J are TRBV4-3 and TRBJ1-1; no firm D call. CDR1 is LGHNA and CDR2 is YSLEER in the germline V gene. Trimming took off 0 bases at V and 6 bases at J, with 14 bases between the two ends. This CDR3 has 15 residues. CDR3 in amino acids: CASSQDLSTGSEAFF. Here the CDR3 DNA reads TGCGCCAGCAGCCAAGATCTCAGTACCGGGTCTGAAGCTTTCTTT.

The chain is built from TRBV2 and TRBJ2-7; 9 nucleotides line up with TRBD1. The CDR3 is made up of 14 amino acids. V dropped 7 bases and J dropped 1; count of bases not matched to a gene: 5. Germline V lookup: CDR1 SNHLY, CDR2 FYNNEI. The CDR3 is CASIYGQGSYEQYF. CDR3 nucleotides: TGTGCCAGCATATACGGACAGGGGTCCTACGAGCAGTACTTC.